Listed below are T cell receptor beta chains from one sample, sequenced in a study of response to subunit inactivated influenza vaccine. MiXCR was run by TCRdb on the RT-PCR reads, yielding one entry per CDR3 protein. The sample contains about 570,000 distinct CDR3 sequences, about 11% of which appear only once. These data were also reused for a study on T cells expressing NK-cell markers.

The sample was PBMCs from blood, taken on the day of vaccination. These receptors were collected from a man between 50 and 59 years old who received an inactivated influenza vaccine. The CDR3 runs from the conserved cysteine through the conserved F or W. A D gene is named only where the DNA matches it firmly. Expanded clones are given a class, and other clones once, few, many or no size at all.

NA	TRBV30	few	TRBJ2-1	TGTGCCTGGAGTGTCCAGCACTCCTACAATGAGCAGTTCTTC	CAWSVQHSYNEQFF
NA	TRBV12-3/TRBV12-4	few	TRBJ1-5	TGTGCCAGCAGCTGGGGCGGAAGCAATCAGCCCCAGCATTTT	CASSWGGSNQPQHF
NA	TRBV11-2	many	TRBJ2-2	TGTGCCAGCAGCTGGGGGACTTTCCAGACCGGGGAGCTGTTTTTT	CASSWGTFQTGELFF
NA	TRBV24-1	few	TRBJ2-1	TGTGCCACCACCCAGGGGGACTTCACTGAGCAGTTCTTC	CATTQGDFTEQFF
TRBD2	TRBV28	NA	TRBJ2-7	TGTGCCAGCAGGCGGGGGTCCGATTACGAGCAGTACTTC	CASRRGSDYEQYF
NA	TRBV20-1	NA	TRBJ2-5	TGCAGTGCCCCGTTTTTCGAGACCCAGTACTTC	CSAPFFETQYF
TRBD2	TRBV5-1	few	TRBJ2-1	TGCGCCAGCAGCTCACCGACTAGCGGGGGGCCCTACAATGAGCAGTTCTTC	CASSSPTSGGPYNEQFF
NA	TRBV25-1	NA	TRBJ2-1	TGTGCCAGCAGTGAATCAGGTAGACTTTCCTACAATGAGCAGTTCTTC	CASSESGRLSYNEQFF
TRBD1	TRBV6-2/TRBV6-3	many	TRBJ1-5	TGTGCCAGCAGTTTCCCGGACAGGGCCGGTCAGCCCCAGCATTTT	CASSFPDRAGQPQHF
NA	TRBV28	NA	TRBJ1-5	TGTGCCAGCAGTTGGGGCGGGACCTTTAGCAATCAGCCCCAGCATTTT	CASSWGGTFSNQPQHF
TRBD1	TRBV5-1	few	TRBJ2-7	TGCGCCAGCAGCCCGGGACAGGGGTTAGGGGAGCAGTACTTC	CASSPGQGLGEQYF
TRBD1	TRBV2	NA	TRBJ2-7	TGTGCCAGCAATAGGGACAGGGGGCGCGAGCAGTACTTC	CASNRDRGREQYF
TRBD2	TRBV15	NA	TRBJ2-7	TGTGCCACCAGCAGAGAAGAGTTACGACTAGCGGGAGGGCCGGTAAAGTACGAGCAGTACTTC	CATSREELRLAGGPVKYEQYF
TRBD1	TRBV27	NA	TRBJ1-6	TGTGCCAGCAGTTTGACTCGACAGGGGTTGAATTCACCCCTCCACTTT	CASSLTRQGLNSPLHF
NA	TRBV7-9	many	TRBJ1-4	TGTGCCAGCAGCTTAGGCCAGCTTGCAACTAATGAAAAACTGTTTTTT	CASSLGQLATNEKLFF
TRBD2	TRBV20-1	few	TRBJ2-7	TGCAGTGCGAACGAACCTAGCGGGACCACCTACGAGCAGTACTTC	CSANEPSGTTYEQYF
NA	TRBV20-1	NA	TRBJ2-1	TGCAGCGTGGTGGATCAATACAATGAGCAGTTCTTC	CSVVDQYNEQFF
NA	TRBV9	NA	TRBJ2-2	TGTGCCAGCAGCGTAGGGGGTCACGGGGAGCTGTTTTTT	CASSVGGHGELFF
TRBD2	TRBV4-1	few	TRBJ2-1	TGCGCCAGCAGCCACGACGGGACTAGCGGGGTTAACAATGAGCAGTTCTTC	CASSHDGTSGVNNEQFF
NA	TRBV9	many	TRBJ2-7	TGTGCCAGCAGCGTCAGTGACAGAGCCTACGAGCAGTACTTC	CASSVSDRAYEQYF